These 19 T cell receptor beta chains came from one sample sequenced in a study of control samples from healthy donors and cancer patients. Using immunoSEQ multiplex PCR, the repertoire was profiled, and TCRdb retains in-frame clones only, with some absent. The sample shows some 13,000 clones, around 94% of them seen only once. The sequenced sample consisted of PBMCs. Receptors originate from a man aged 70 or older with head and neck cancer.

This chain's CDR3 is CASSPRGGERDGYTF. The DNA of the CDR3 is TGTGCCAGCAGCCCCCGTGGGGGGGAAAGGGATGGCTACACCTTC. This chain links TRBV6-4 with TRBJ1-2; a possible D gene is TRBD1 (5 bases). Between the trimmed V and J ends, which lost 6 bases and 6 bases, there was a span of 20 bases. CDR1 is MRHNA and CDR2 is SNTAGT in the germline V gene. The CDR3 is made up of 15 amino acids.

This chain links TRBV18 with TRBJ1-2; TRBD1 aligns across 10 bases. Unmatched junction bases numbered 0, after V lost 0 bases and J lost 8 bases. The CDR3 contains 13 residues. CDR1 and CDR2 (germline): KGHSH, LQKENI. The CDR3 region is CASSPPGQGGYTF. CDR3 DNA: TGTGCCAGCTCACCACCGGGACAGGGGGGCTACACCTTC. The full variable domain, rest sourced from reference TRBV18 and TRBJ1-2, is NAGVMQNPRHLVRRRGQEARLRCSPMKGHSHVYWYRQLPEEGLKFMVYLQKENIIDESGMPKERFSAEFPKEGPSILRIQQVVRGDSAAYFCASSPPGQGGYTFGSGTRLTVV.

The V gene is TRBV5-5, the J gene TRBJ1-6; TRBD1 aligns across 10 bases. Germline V gives CDR1 SGHKS, CDR2 YYEKEE (reference sequence). V lost 5 bases and J lost 7; bases outside the gene matches: 9. The CDR3 is 16 residues long. CDR3 loop: CASSPRQGATNSPLHF. CDR3 sequence (DNA): TGTGCCAGCAGTCCTAGACAGGGGGCTACCAATTCACCCCTCCACTTT.

The V gene is TRBV18, the J gene TRBJ2-1, with D tentatively TRBD1 (5 bases). The V end lost 1 base, the J end lost 5 bases, and 12 bases lay between the germline ends. Germline CDR1 reads KGHSH; CDR2 reads LQKENI. The CDR3 covers 15 residues. CDR3 DNA sequence: TGTGCCAGCTCACCACAGGGGATCATAGACAATGAGCAGTTCTTC. Translating gives CASSPQGIIDNEQFF.

The chain recombines TRBV5-1 with TRBJ2-5; D is unclear. V lost 0 bases to trimming and J lost 1 base, with 4 bases between them. Germline loops: CDR1 SGHRS, CDR2 YFSETQ. The CDR3 is 13 amino acids. Here the CDR3 reads CASSLEAQETQYF. CDR3 nucleotides: TGCGCCAGCAGCTTGGAGGCCCAAGAGACCCAGTACTTC. Using reference TRBV5-1 and TRBJ2-5 for the parts outside the CDR3, the full variable domain is KAGVTQTPRYLIKTRGQQVTLSCSPISGHRSVSWYQQTPGQGLQFLFEYFSETQRNKGNFPGRFSGRQFSNSRSEMNVSTLELGDSALYLCASSLEAQETQYFGPGTRLLVL.

The J gene is TRBJ2-7, the V gene TRBV2, with no clear D. Per germline, CDR1 SNHLY and CDR2 FYNNEI. This CDR3 region has 12 residues. V dropped 5 bases and J dropped 3 bases, with 8 bases sitting between them. For the CDR3, the DNA is TGTGCCAGCAGTATGACTGACTACGAGCAGTACTTC. Its protein product is CASSMTDYEQYF. Full variable domain (outside the CDR3, taken from reference TRBV2 and TRBJ2-7): EPEVTQTPSHQVTQMGQEVILRCVPISNHLYFYWYRQILGQKVEFLVSFYNNEISEKSEIFDDQFSVERPDGSNFTLKIRSTKLEDSAMYFCASSMTDYEQYFGPGTRLTVT.

The chain couples TRBV5-6 to TRBJ2-6; 8 positions agree with TRBD2. Germline V lookup: CDR1 SGHDT, CDR2 YYEEEE. CDR3 length: 17 amino acids. The trim removed 2 bases at V and 0 bases at J, leaving 4 bases unmatched. The CDR3, as DNA: TGTGCCAGCAGCTTTCTAGCGGGTCGCTCTGGGGCCAACGTCCTGACTTTC. It yields the protein CASSFLAGRSGANVLTF.

With respect to this clone: One junction end disagrees with the germline gene, perhaps due to a read error. V and J are TRBV2 and TRBJ2-7; the D gene is possibly TRBD1 (6 bases). This CDR3 has 14 amino acids. CDR1 is SNHLY, CDR2 FYNNEI, per germline. The CDR3 DNA follows: TGTGCCAGCAAAGACAGGCTGGCCCACTACGTGCAGTACTTC. Amino acid sequence: CASKDRLAHYVQYF. Full variable domain (outside the CDR3, taken from reference TRBV2 and TRBJ2-7): EPEVTQTPSHQVTQMGQEVILRCVPISNHLYFYWYRQILGQKVEFLVSFYNNEISEKSEIFDDQFSVERPDGSNFTLKIRSTKLEDSAMYFCASKDRLAHYVQYFGPGTRLTVT.

This chain joins TRBV27 and TRBJ1-5; D call uncertain. Trimming shortened V by 5 bases and J by 4 bases, and 15 bases separated the two germline ends. The CDR3 has 15 amino acids. Germline V gives CDR1 MNHEY, CDR2 SMNVEV (reference sequence). The CDR3 DNA is TGTGCCAGCAGTCCGGGCTCTAGTATTAATCAGCCCCAGCATTTT. Translation: CASSPGSSINQPQHF.

V usage is TRBV18 and J usage is TRBJ2-2; 7 bases fit TRBD1. CDR1 KGHSH and CDR2 LQKENI come from the germline V gene. CDR3 size: 15 residues. Losses at the gene ends were 6 bases for V and 2 bases for J; bases not matched to a gene: 6. The CDR3 sequence: CASSQGQENTGELFF. In nucleotides, the CDR3 is TGTGCCAGCTCCCAAGGACAGGAAAACACCGGGGAGCTGTTTTTT.

The J gene is TRBJ1-3, the V gene TRBV30; D is ambiguous. V was cut by 5 bases and J by 0 bases, with 14 bases left in between. Germline values: CDR1 GTSNPN, CDR2 SVGIG (reference sequence). This CDR3 is 15 amino acids long. The DNA for the CDR3 is TGTGCCTGGGGTCCGGCTCGATTCTCTGGAAACACCATATATTTT. It is translated as CAWGPARFSGNTIYF. The entire variable domain, with the rest obtained from reference TRBV30 and TRBJ1-3, is as follows: SQTIHQWPATLVQPVGSPLSLECTVEGTSNPNLYWYRQAAGRGLQLLFYSVGIGQISSEVPQNLSASRPQDRQFILSSKKLLLSDSGFYLCAWGPARFSGNTIYFGEGSWLTVV.

This chain connects TRBV19 to TRBJ2-3; 9 nucleotides match TRBD2. The CDR3 is made up of 15 amino acids. After removal of 4 bases from V and 3 bases from J, the junction contained 5 bases not matched to a gene. Germline V gene data show CDR1 as LNHDA and CDR2 as SQIVND (reference sequence). The CDR3 nucleotides read TGTGCCAGTAGTACCGAGCGGGAGGCAACAGATACGCAGTATTTT. Translated: CASSTEREATDTQYF.

The chain has TRBV7-2 and TRBJ2-7, with 12 bases aligning to TRBD2. J gave up 2 bases and V 5 bases, and 7 bases lay outside the gene matches. The CDR3 is 16 amino acids. The germline V gene has CDR1 SGHTA and CDR2 FQGNSA. CDR3 sequence (DNA): TGTGCCAGCAGCCGGGGACTAGCGGGTCCCACCTACGAGCAGTACTTC. It is translated as CASSRGLAGPTYEQYF. The full variable domain, completed using reference TRBV7-2 and TRBJ2-7, is GAGVSQSPSNKVTEKGKDVELRCDPISGHTALYWYRQSLGQGLEFLIYFQGNSAPDKSGLPSDRFSAERTGGSVSTLTIQRTQQEDSAVYLCASSRGLAGPTYEQYFGPGTRLTVT.

This clone appeared a few times. CDR3 region: CASSGGGRTEAFF. The DNA for the CDR3 is TGCGCCAGCAGTGGGGGGGGCCGGACTGAAGCTTTCTTT. The rearrangement uses TRBV10-1 and TRBJ1-1; possible D gene TRBD1, 6 bases. V was clipped by 4 bases and J by 5 bases, with 11 bases between them. The CDR3 length is 13 residues. Germline CDR1 is WNHNN and CDR2 is SYGVQD (reference sequence).

J is TRBJ1-5 and V is TRBV6-5; D remains ambiguous. Between the trimmed V and J ends, which lost 6 bases and 3 bases, there was a span of 12 bases. Germline V lookup: CDR1 MNHEY, CDR2 SVGAGI. The CDR3 loop spans 14 amino acids. The CDR3 region has the DNA TGTGCCAGCAGAGCCGTCAGTTTCAATCAGCCCCAGCATTTT. It translates to CASRAVSFNQPQHF.

The V gene is TRBV30, the J gene TRBJ1-1, with 7 bases identical to TRBD1. V shed 2 bases, J shed 0 bases, and the junction held 12 bases outside the gene matches. From germline, CDR1 is GTSNPN and CDR2 SVGIG (reference sequence). The CDR3 covers 17 residues. The CDR3 region has the DNA TGTGCCTGGAGTTTACGGCGGACAGGCTTCATGAACACTGAAGCTTTCTTT. Amino acids: CAWSLRRTGFMNTEAFF.

The rearrangement joins TRBV6-6 to TRBJ1-2, with D possibly TRBD1 on 5 matching bases. This CDR3 spans 13 amino acids. Deletions cut 0 bases from V and 8 bases from J, with 10 bases between. CDR1 is MNHNY and CDR2 is SVGAGI in the germline V gene (reference sequence). CDR3 protein: CASSYSTAGGYTF. CDR3 DNA: TGTGCCAGCAGTTACTCGACGGCAGGGGGCTACACCTTC.

This clone was found once. V and J are TRBV27 and TRBJ2-7; D perhaps matches TRBD2 (6 bases). The CDR3 contains 13 residues. Trimming removed 8 bases at V and 4 bases at J, with 15 bases between. Germline-derived CDR1 and CDR2 are MNHEY and SMNVEV (reference sequence). CDR3 nucleotide sequence: TGTGCCAGCGCCGGGACTCTGGTTTACGAGCAGTACTTC. Its translation: CASAGTLVYEQYF.

CDR3 bases: TGTGCCAGCAGCCAAGTAGGTGGACTAGCGGGGAAAAACACCGGGGAGCTGTTTTTT. It specifies CASSQVGGLAGKNTGELFF. The V call is TRBV3-1 (or the pseudogene TRBV3-2), the J call TRBJ2-2; 12 bases are shared with TRBD2. Trimming at V came to 1 base and at J to 2 bases, leaving 8 bases not matched to a gene. This CDR3 has 19 amino acids. CDR1 and CDR2 from the germline V gene are LGHDT and YNNKEL (reference sequence).